This T cell receptor beta chain stems from a study of blood T cell repertoires in COVID-19. Overall study: Donors in the United States, Italy and Spain gave samples during acute or convalescent COVID-19. T cells, B-cell-depleted T cells, or PBMCs supplied cDNA or gDNA.

Those enrolled in Seattle joined during active infection and were followed longitudinally afterward. In the original processing: Scientists estimated how many nucleated cells there were by amplifying reference gene primers. Assay: immunoSEQ multiplex PCR; the TCRdb copy retains only in-frame clones and omits some. V and J calls and clone size are copied from that table; D and trimming were computed from the DNA. The sample lists some 240,000 clones, roughly 88% occurring once. This clonotype was sampled from a woman in her 70s with COVID-19, enrolled during active disease. Sequenced input: peripheral blood.

Here the CDR3 reads CASSLFGTGVSYEQYF. CDR3 bases: TGTGCCAGCAGTTTATTTGGGACAGGGGTCTCCTACGAGCAGTACTTC. The V and J genes are TRBV27 and TRBJ2-7; 10 bases map to TRBD1. Trimming took 1 base from V and 0 from J; bases not matched to a gene: 3. CDR1 and CDR2 from the germline V gene are MNHEY and SMNVEV (reference sequence). CDR3 size: 16 residues.